The rows below give T cell receptor beta chains drawn from one sample of a study of T cell repertoires in cytomegalovirus infection. No antigens are known for them. TCRdb re-called the reads through MiXCR, storing one row per CDR3 protein. The sample lists about 830,000 distinct CDR3 sequences, around a third occurring once. Sequenced material: cultured CD8+ T cells from PBMCs, taken from culture after CMV antigen stimulation. The receptors stem from a human donor in good health (CMV status not recorded). Some clones in this sample may be carry-over from other donors' samples. The CDR3 runs from the conserved cysteine through the conserved F or W. A D gene is named only where the DNA matches it firmly. Some rows have no size entry. The others give once, few or many, or a class for an expanded clone.

.	TRBJ1-2	TRBV2	.	CATADGIYGYTF
.	TRBJ2-2	TRBV6-5	.	CASSHSGGRTGELFF
.	TRBJ2-5	TRBV20-1	.	CSARGDTQETQYF
few	TRBJ2-7	TRBV5-1	.	CASSSVSTEQYF
.	TRBJ1-4	TRBV14	.	CASRLGLSTNEKLFF
.	TRBJ1-1	TRBV11-1	.	CASSLEGVVSEAFF
few	TRBJ2-1	TRBV5-4	TRBD2	CASLREDWNEQFF
.	TRBJ1-1	TRBV6-8	.	CASTLREGRNTEAFF
many	TRBJ2-3	TRBV7-6	.	CASSLAESTDTQYF
.	TRBJ1-2	TRBV6-6	TRBD1	CASSYGQGGYGYTF
.	TRBJ1-5	TRBV24-1	.	CATSVGSRNQPQHF
few	TRBJ2-1	TRBV7-2	TRBD2	CASSLALLASGVTYNEQFF
few	TRBJ2-7	TRBV19	.	CASYRDIDSYEQYF
.	TRBJ1-2	TRBV27	.	CASSYQGLYGYTF
many	TRBJ1-1	TRBV6-6	TRBD1	CASETGMNTEAFF
.	TRBJ2-2	TRBV7-6	TRBD1	CASSRPGQGSTGELFF
.	TRBJ1-2	TRBV2	.	CASSPAGMPDYGYTF
.	TRBJ2-5	TRBV7-9	.	CASSLAYAEGRGQETQYF
.	TRBJ1-5	TRBV7-6	.	CASSGGGAGQPQHF
.	TRBJ2-7	TRBV27	.	CASSRGSRGLYTETYEQYF
once	TRBJ2-3	TRBV9	TRBD2	CASSAITSGDDTQYF
many	TRBJ1-5	TRBV7-6	TRBD1	CASSAQGIRPQHF
many	TRBJ1-2	TRBV7-2	TRBD1	CASSFPGQYYGYTF
.	TRBJ2-7	TRBV7-8	.	CASSLIPDSYEQYF
many	TRBJ2-7	TRBV27	TRBD1	CASSLRNTGVEQYF
.	TRBJ2-6	TRBV5-1	.	CASLTGEGTGPGANVLTF
.	.	TRBV2	.	CASRRGNQPQYF
few	TRBJ1-6	TRBV5-6	.	CASSPSGGYSPLHF
.	TRBJ2-2	TRBV6-2/TRBV6-3	.	CASSYDLLTNTGELFF
few	TRBJ2-7	TRBV19	TRBD2	CASSPGLAGVSYEQYF
few	TRBJ1-3	TRBV6-5	.	CASYGLEGGNTIYF
.	TRBJ2-5	TRBV28	TRBD1	CASSKEGRGTGRLGETQYF
once	TRBJ2-2	TRBV20-1	.	CSARDSGAENTGELFF
.	TRBJ1-1	TRBV6-2/TRBV6-3	.	CASSFIEKTNTEAFF
.	TRBJ1-2	TRBV24-1	TRBD1	CATSEGTDYGYTF
few	TRBJ1-1	TRBV27	.	CASRPTGRMNTEAFF
many	TRBJ2-1	TRBV7-6	.	CASSPEPATSYNEQFF
few	TRBJ2-2	TRBV6-5	TRBD1	CASSYSISGQGGPGELFF
few	TRBJ2-1	TRBV12-3/TRBV12-4	.	CASSLQGWNEQFF
many	TRBJ2-5	TRBV7-8	TRBD1	CASSQFTGQGAGETQYF
few	TRBJ2-7	TRBV9	.	CASSVEKGSYEQYF
.	TRBJ2-4	TRBV14	.	CASSQDWGHENIQYF